The following is a T cell receptor beta chain sequence with its context. Profiled with immunoSEQ multiplex PCR; TCRdb holds only in-frame clones, not every one. The sample records about 170,000 clones, 90% to 95% being singletons. This record comes from a study of control samples from healthy donors and cancer patients. The germline V gene has CDR1 LGHNA and CDR2 YSLEER. The CDR3 is 16 amino acids. V was clipped by 0 bases and J by 4 bases, with 14 bases between them. The chain uses TRBV4-3 and TRBJ2-3; D is possibly TRBD2 (7 bases). This sequence was found in a woman in her 30s in good health. Sequenced sample: blood. The CDR3: CASSQDRGRGPDTQYF. CDR3 coding DNA: TGCGCCAGCAGCCAAGATAGGGGGAGGGGCCCAGATACGCAGTATTTT.